This T cell receptor (beta chain) stems from a study of a mutant IDH1 vaccine in newly diagnosed glioma. Study information: The initiation of vaccination occurred 4-6 weeks after radiotherapy alone, or with temozolomide cycles. Averaging around 42 years of age, treated patients were approximately 62% male and about 38% female. Week 35 brought visit V12, which was followed by visit V13 at week 47.

The protocol was immunoSEQ multiplex PCR, while the TCRdb copy is restricted to in-frame clones and leaves out a portion. The data contain more than 30,000 clones, about nine tenths of them singletons. V lost 5 bases, J lost 3 bases, and 7 bases lay in between. This CDR3 comprises 12 residues. Per the germline V gene, CDR1 is KGHSH and CDR2 is LQKENI. The time point here: week 47, end of study. Doses of 300 ug of mutant IDH1 20-mer peptide were given with topical imiquimod. Note on this clone: Antigen specificity is unknown.

The TCR originated in a woman aged 40 to 50 with glioma. The chain carries TRBV18 and TRBJ1-1; D is perhaps TRBD1 (5 bases). Sequenced here: PBMCs, sampled from a glioma patient whose treatment included an IDH1 peptide vaccine. The CDR3 DNA follows: TGTGCCAGCTCAGGGGGGGACACTGAAGCTTTCTTT. Translation gives CASSGGDTEAFF.